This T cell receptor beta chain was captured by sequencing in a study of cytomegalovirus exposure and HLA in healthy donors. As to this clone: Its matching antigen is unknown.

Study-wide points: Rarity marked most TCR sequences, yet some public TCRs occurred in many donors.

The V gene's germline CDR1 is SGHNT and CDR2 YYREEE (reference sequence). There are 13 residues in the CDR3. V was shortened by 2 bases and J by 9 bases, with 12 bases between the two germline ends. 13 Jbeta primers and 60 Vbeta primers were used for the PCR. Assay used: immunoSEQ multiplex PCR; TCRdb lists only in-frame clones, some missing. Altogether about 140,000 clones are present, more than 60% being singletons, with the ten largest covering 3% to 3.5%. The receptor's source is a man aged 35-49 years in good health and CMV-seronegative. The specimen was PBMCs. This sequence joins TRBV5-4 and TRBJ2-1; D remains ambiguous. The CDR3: CASSFPSWSEQFF. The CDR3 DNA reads TGTGCCAGCAGCTTCCCCTCATGGAGTGAGCAGTTCTTC.